One sample yielded the 5 T cell receptor beta chains listed below, sequenced in a study of blood T cell repertoires in COVID-19. Sequenced by immunoSEQ multiplex PCR; TCRdb stores in-frame clones only, minus some. The table has about 310,000 clones, 80% to 90% seen once. The sequenced sample was peripheral blood. These receptors all come from a man aged 45-65 years with active or convalescent COVID-19.

The rearrangement uses TRBV2 and TRBJ1-6, with a weak D call TRBD1 (5 bases). V was shortened by 7 bases and J by 4 bases, with 8 bases between the two germline ends. The CDR3 length is 13 residues. Germline V gene lookup returns CDR1 SNHLY and CDR2 FYNNEI. CDR3 region: CASNKGYNSPLHF. In DNA, the CDR3 is TGTGCCAGCAATAAGGGGTATAATTCACCCCTCCACTTT.

The chain combines TRBV19 with TRBJ2-4; 7 bases fit TRBD1. Germline V gives CDR1 LNHDA, CDR2 SQIVND (reference sequence). The CDR3 is 14 residues long. The V and J ends lost 7 bases and 4 bases, in that order; junction bases with no gene match: 7. CDR3 bases: TGTGCCAGTACCGTTGACAGGGCGAAAAACATTCAGTACTTC. It is translated as CASTVDRAKNIQYF.

The chain has TRBV5-1 and TRBJ1-3; D is ambiguous. In germline, CDR1 is SGHRS, CDR2 YFSETQ. V was shortened by 1 base and J by 3 bases, with 11 bases between the two germline ends. The CDR3 is made up of 15 amino acids. The CDR3: CASSLSGYGGNTIYF. The CDR3 DNA is TGCGCCAGCAGCTTGTCGGGGTATGGTGGAAACACCATATATTTT.

The gene calls are TRBV15 and TRBJ2-5; 9 bases are shared with TRBD1. V was clipped by 0 bases and J by 4 bases; unmatched bases: 9. This CDR3 has 17 amino acids. The germline gives CDR1 LNHNV, CDR2 YYDKDF (reference sequence). The CDR3 DNA sequence: TGTGCCACCAGCAGAGATTGGGTTACAGGGGGCATAGAGACCCAGTACTTC. It is translated as CATSRDWVTGGIETQYF.

This clone was picked up one time. J is TRBJ1-6 and V is TRBV10-3, with no clear D. Germline CDR1 reads ENHRY; CDR2 reads SYGVKD. Trimming pared 5 bases from V and 5 bases from J, leaving 10 bases between. This CDR3 has 14 amino acids. The CDR3 reads CAISQNENNSPLHF. The CDR3 coding sequence is TGTGCCATCAGTCAGAATGAAAATAATTCACCCCTCCACTTT.